This T cell receptor beta chain is drawn from a study of identical twins. Donors were all healthy Caucasians. This CDR3 comprises 15 residues. Germline V gives CDR1 SEHNR, CDR2 FQNEAQ (reference sequence). V gave up 2 bases and J gave up 6 bases; unmatched junction bases: 8. Using its own MiXCR run on the 5' RACE reads, TCRdb lists one record per CDR3 protein. The top ten hold approximately 14% of the sample, which has under 900,000 distinct CDR3 sequences, roughly 20% seen once. This sample was also put to use in a study of T cells expressing NK-cell markers. That work contributes: Cells sorted as CD3+CD56+NKG2C+, CD3+CD56+NKG2C- and CD3+CD56-NKG2C+ T cells supplied the TCR beta repertoires. HCMV seropositivity characterized seven of the eight sequenced donors, and seronegativity one. Sorting in several experiments was restricted by an anti-gamma-delta TCR antibody to alpha-beta TCR T cells.

This chain links TRBV7-9 with TRBJ2-7; 9 nucleotides align to TRBD2. The receptor comes from a young woman in good health. Sequencing input: PBMCs. The CDR3 loop reads CASSLTGTSSVEQYF. Written as DNA, the CDR3 is TGTGCCAGCAGCTTAACCGGGACTAGCTCCGTCGAGCAGTACTTC.